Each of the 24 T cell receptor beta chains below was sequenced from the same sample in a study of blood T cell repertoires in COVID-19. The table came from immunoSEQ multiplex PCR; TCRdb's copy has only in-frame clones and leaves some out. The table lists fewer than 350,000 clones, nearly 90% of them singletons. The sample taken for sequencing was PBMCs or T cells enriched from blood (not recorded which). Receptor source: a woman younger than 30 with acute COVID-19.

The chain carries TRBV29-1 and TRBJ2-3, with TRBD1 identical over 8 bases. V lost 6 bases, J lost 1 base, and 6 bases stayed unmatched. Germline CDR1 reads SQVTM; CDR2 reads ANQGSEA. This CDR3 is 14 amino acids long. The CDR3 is CSVTGQGRTDTQYF. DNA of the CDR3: TGCAGCGTAACCGGACAGGGCCGCACAGATACGCAGTATTTT.

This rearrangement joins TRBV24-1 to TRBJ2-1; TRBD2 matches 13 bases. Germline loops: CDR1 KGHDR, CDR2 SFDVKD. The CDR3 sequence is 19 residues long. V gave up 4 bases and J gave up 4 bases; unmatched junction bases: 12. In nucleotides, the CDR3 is TGTGCCACCAGTGACCGATATAGGACTAGCGGGAGTCAGTACAATGAGCAGTTCTTC. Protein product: CATSDRYRTSGSQYNEQFF.

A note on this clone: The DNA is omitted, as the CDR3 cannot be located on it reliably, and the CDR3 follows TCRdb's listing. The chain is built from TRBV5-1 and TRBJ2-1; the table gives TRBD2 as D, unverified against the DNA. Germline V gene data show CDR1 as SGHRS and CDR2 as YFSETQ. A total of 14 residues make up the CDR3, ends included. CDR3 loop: CASSLVGSGSMEFF.

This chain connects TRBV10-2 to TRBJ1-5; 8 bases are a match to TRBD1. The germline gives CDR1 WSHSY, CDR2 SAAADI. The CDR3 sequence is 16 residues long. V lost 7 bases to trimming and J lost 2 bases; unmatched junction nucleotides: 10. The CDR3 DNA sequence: TGCGCCAGCAAAACGACAGGGGTTGGAGGCAATCAGCCCCAGCATTTT. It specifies CASKTTGVGGNQPQHF.

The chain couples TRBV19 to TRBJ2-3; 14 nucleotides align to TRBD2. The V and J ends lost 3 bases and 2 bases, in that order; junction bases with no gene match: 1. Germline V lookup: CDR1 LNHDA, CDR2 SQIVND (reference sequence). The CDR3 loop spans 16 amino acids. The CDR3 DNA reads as TGTGCCAGTAGTATGGGACTAGCGGGAGACACAGATACGCAGTATTTT. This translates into CASSMGLAGDTDTQYF.

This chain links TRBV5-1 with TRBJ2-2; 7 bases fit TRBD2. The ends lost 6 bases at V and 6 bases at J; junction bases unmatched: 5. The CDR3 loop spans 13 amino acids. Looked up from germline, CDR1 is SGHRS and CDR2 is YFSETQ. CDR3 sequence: CASMRERAGELFF. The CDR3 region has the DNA TGCGCCAGCATGCGGGAGAGGGCCGGGGAGCTGTTTTTT. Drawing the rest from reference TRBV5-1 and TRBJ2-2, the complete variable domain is KAGVTQTPRYLIKTRGQQVTLSCSPISGHRSVSWYQQTPGQGLQFLFEYFSETQRNKGNFPGRFSGRQFSNSRSEMNVSTLELGDSALYLCASMRERAGELFFGEGSRLTVL.

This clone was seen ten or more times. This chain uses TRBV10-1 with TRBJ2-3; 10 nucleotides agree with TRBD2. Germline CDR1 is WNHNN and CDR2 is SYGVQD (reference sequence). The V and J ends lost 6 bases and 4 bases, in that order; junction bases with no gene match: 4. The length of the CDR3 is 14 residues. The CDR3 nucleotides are TGCGCCAGCAGCAGCGGGAGGGCACCAGATACGCAGTATTTT. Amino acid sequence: CASSSGRAPDTQYF.

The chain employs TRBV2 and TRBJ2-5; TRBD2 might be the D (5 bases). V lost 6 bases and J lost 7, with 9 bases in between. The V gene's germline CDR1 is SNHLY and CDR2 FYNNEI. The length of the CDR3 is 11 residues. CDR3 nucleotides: TGTGCCAGCAGCGAGGACTCGACCCAGTACTTC. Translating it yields CASSEDSTQYF.

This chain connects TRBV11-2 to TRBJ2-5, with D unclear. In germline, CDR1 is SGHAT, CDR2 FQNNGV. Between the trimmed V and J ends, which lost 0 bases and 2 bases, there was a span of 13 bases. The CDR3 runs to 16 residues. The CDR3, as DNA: TGTGCCAGCAGCTTAGATATCCAGCGACCACAAGAGACCCAGTACTTC. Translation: CASSLDIQRPQETQYF.

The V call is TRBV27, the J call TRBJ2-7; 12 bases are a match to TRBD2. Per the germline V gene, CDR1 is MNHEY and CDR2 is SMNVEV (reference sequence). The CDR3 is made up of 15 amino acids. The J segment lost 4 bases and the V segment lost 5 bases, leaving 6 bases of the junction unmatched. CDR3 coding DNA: TGTGCCAGCAGTAGACTAGCGGGAGACCTTTACGAGCAGTACTTC. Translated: CASSRLAGDLYEQYF.

DNA for the CDR3: TGTGCCAGCAGTACGGGACAGAGGGATCAGCCCCAGCATTTT. Encoded protein: CASSTGQRDQPQHF. This chain joins TRBV28 and TRBJ1-5, with TRBD1 identical over 7 bases. V lost 5 bases, J lost 5 bases, and 6 bases stayed unmatched. The CDR3 covers 14 residues. Per germline, CDR1 MDHEN and CDR2 SYDVKM.

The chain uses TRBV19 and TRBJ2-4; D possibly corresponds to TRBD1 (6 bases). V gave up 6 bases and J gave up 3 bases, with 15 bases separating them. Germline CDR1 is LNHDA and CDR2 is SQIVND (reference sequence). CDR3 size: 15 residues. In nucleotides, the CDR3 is TGTGCCAGTAGAAACAGGGTGAATGGCAAAAACATTCAGTACTTC. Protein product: CASRNRVNGKNIQYF.

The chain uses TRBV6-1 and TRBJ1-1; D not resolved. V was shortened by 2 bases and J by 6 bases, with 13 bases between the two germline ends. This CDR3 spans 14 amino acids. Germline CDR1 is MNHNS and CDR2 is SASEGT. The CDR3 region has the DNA TGTGCCAGCAGTGAAAGCGCGCCAAGCGCTGAAGCTTTCTTT. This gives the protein CASSESAPSAEAFF.

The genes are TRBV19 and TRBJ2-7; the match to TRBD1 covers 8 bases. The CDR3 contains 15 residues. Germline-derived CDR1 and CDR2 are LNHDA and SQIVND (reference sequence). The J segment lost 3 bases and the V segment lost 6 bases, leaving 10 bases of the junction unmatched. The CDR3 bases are TGTGCCAGTAGCCTGAGGGACAGGAGCCTCTACGAGCAGTACTTC. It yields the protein CASSLRDRSLYEQYF.

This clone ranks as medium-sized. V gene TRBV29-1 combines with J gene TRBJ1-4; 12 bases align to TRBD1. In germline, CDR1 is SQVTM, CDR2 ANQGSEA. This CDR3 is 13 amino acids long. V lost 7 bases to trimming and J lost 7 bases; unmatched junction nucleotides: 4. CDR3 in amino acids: CSAGTGGVEKLFF. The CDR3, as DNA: TGCAGCGCCGGGACAGGGGGCGTTGAAAAACTGTTTTTT.

The DNA for the CDR3 is TGCGCCAGTCAACTAGCGCTTACGGAAAACATTCAGTACTTC. It is translated as CASQLALTENIQYF. The gene calls are TRBV4-1 and TRBJ2-4; 7 nucleotides agree with TRBD2. Germline values: CDR1 MGHRA, CDR2 YSYEKL. This CDR3 contains 14 residues. J lost 5 bases, V lost 9 bases, and 10 bases had no gene match.

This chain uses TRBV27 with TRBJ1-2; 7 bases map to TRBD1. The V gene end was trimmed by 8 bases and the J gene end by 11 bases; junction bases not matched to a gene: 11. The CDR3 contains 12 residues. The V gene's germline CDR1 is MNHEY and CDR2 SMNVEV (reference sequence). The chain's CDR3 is CASGRQGTGYTF. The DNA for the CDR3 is TGTGCCAGCGGGCGACAGGGTACAGGGTACACCTTC.

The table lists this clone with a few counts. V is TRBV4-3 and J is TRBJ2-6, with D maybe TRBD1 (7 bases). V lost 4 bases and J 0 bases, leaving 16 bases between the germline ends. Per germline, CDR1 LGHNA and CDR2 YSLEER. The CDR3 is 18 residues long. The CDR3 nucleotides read TGCGCCAGCAGCCCCAGGGGGGCAGGCCTCTCTGGGGCCAACGTCCTGACTTTC. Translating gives CASSPRGAGLSGANVLTF.

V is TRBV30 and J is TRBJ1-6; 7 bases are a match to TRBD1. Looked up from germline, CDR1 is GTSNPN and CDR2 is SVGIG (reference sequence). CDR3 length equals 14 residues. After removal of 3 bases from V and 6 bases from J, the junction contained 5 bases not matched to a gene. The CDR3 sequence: CAWRTGSGNSPLHF. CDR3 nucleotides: TGTGCCTGGAGGACAGGGTCCGGTAATTCACCCCTCCACTTT.

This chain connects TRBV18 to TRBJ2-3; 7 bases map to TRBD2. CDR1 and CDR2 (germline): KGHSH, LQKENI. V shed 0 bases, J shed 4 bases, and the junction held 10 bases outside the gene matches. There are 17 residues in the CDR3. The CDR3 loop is CASSPPSLAANADTQYF. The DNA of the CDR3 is TGTGCCAGCTCACCACCGAGTCTAGCGGCAAACGCAGATACGCAGTATTTT.

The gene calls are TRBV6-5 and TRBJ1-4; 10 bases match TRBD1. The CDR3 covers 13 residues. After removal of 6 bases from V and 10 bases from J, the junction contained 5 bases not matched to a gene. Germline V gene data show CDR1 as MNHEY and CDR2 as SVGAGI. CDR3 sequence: CASRRDRGGKLFF. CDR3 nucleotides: TGTGCCAGCAGGCGGGACAGGGGAGGAAAACTGTTTTTT.

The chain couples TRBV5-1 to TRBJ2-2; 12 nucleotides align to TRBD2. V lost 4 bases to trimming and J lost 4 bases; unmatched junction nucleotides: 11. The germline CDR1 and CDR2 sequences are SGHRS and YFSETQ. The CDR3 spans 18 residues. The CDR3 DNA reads TGCGCCAGCAGCCCATGGACTAGCGGGGAGAGGGGCACCGGGGAGCTGTTTTTT. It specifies CASSPWTSGERGTGELFF.

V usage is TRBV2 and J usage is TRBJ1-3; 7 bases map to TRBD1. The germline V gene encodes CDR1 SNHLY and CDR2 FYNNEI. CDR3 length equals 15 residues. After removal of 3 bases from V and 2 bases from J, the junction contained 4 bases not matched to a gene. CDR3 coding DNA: TGTGCCAGCAGTGATAGACAGGGAGCTGGAAACACCATATATTTT. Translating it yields CASSDRQGAGNTIYF.

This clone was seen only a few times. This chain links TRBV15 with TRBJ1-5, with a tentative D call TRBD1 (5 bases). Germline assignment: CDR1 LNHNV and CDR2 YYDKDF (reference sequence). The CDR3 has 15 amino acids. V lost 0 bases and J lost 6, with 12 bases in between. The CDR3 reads CATSRDPVQGQPQHF. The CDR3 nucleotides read TGTGCCACCAGCAGAGATCCGGTCCAGGGTCAGCCCCAGCATTTT.